This T cell receptor beta chain was sequenced during a study of T cells in Graves' hyperthyroidism and ophthalmopathy. Across the study: Peripheral blood was obtained at initial diagnosis, preceding any treatment.

This clonotype was recorded at least ten times. Its target is unknown. Study-wide points: For ophthalmopathy, model prediction preceded onset by a median about 6.2 months.

The length of the CDR3 is 15 residues. The germline V gene has CDR1 MDHEN and CDR2 SYDVKM. After removal of 5 bases from V and 7 bases from J, the junction contained 6 bases not matched to a gene. Amplified TCR beta CDR3 regions came from RNA transcripts. The TCR CDR3 was amplified in a first-round RT-PCR using the HTBI primer set. TCRdb re-analysed the multiplex PCR reads in MiXCR, keeping a single row per CDR3 protein. The sample has 400,000 to 500,000 distinct CDR3 sequences, around 13% seen once. The chain employs TRBV28 and TRBJ2-4; TRBD1 agrees at 12 bases. The sequencing sample was made of blood. This receptor was taken from a woman aged 18-29 years with Graves' hyperthyroidism. The CDR3 nucleotides read TGTGCCAGCAGTCCCAGGGGACAGGGGGCCAACATTCAGTACTTC. Translating gives CASSPRGQGANIQYF.